The 32 T cell receptor beta chains below come from one sample, sequenced in a study of T cells in women clearing cervical HPV infection. Clones were read by immunoSEQ multiplex PCR, and TCRdb kept only the in-frame ones, dropping some. The table for this sample gives 30,000 to 45,000 clones. Sequenced material: blood buffy coat. The receptors stem from a woman aged 18 to 69 with a cervical HPV16 infection that either progressed to CIN3+ or cleared (not recorded which).

This clone shows up as medium-sized by frequency. Coverage ceases 3 residues before the CDR3 finishes, and the germline J gene fills in the end. The chain has TRBV5-6 and TRBJ2-7; tentatively, D is TRBD1 (6 bases). CDR3 size: 15 residues. The germline gives CDR1 SGHDT, CDR2 YYEEEE. V gave up 3 bases and J gave up 5 bases, with 18 bases separating them. CDR3 loop: CASSWGQVGVDEQYF. CDR3 DNA, as far as it was read: TGTGCCAGCAGCTGGGGACAAGTCGGGGTCGACGAG.

Concerning this clone: The CDR3 extends 3 residues past the end of the read, so its final part is completed from the germline J gene. This chain connects TRBV7-3 to TRBJ2-3, with 8 bases lining up with TRBD2. This CDR3 has 18 residues. CDR1 is SGHTA, CDR2 FQGTGA, per germline. V trimming: 0 bases; J trimming: 2 bases; junction bases outside the gene matches: 10. Here the CDR3 reads CASSLTSSSGAYTDTQYF. CDR3 bases read: TGTGCCAGCAGCTTAACCTCGAGTAGCGGGGCCTACACAGATACG.

About this clone itself: Read sequence stops 3 residues before the CDR3 end, and the germline J gene provides the missing end. This chain joins TRBV18 and TRBJ2-7; TRBD1 aligns across 7 bases. The V and J ends lost 8 bases and 1 base, in that order; junction bases with no gene match: 5. The CDR3 length is 13 residues. Germline CDR1 and CDR2: KGHSH and LQKENI. The CDR3 DNA, read in part, is TGTGCCAGCGCCGGGACAGAGTCCTACGAG. Translated: CASAGTESYE. The complete CDR3 protein is CASAGTESYEQYF. Full variable domain (missing parts from reference TRBV18 and TRBJ2-7): NAGVMQNPRHLVRRRGQEARLRCSPMKGHSHVYWYRQLPEEGLKFMVYLQKENIIDESGMPKERFSAEFPKEGPSILRIQQVVRGDSAAYFCASAGTESYEQYFGPGTRLTVT.

Comments on this clone: Read coverage stops 3 residues before the CDR3 terminus; the germline J gene supplies the remainder. V and J are TRBV5-8 and TRBJ1-4, with a possible D match to TRBD1 (6 bases). The CDR3 loop spans 15 amino acids. CDR1 is SGHTS and CDR2 is YDEGEE in the germline V gene. Trimming pared 4 bases from V and 5 bases from J, leaving 15 bases between. CDR3 bases read: TGTGCCAGCAGCCGGGGGGGGCGGTTGAATGAAAAA. Encoded protein: CASSRGGRLNEK. The CDR3 in its entirety is CASSRGGRLNEKLFF.

To note about this clone: Read sequence stops 3 residues before the CDR3 end, and the germline J gene provides the missing end. The V call is TRBV19, the J call TRBJ2-3, with a weak D call TRBD1 (6 bases). The V gene lost 7 bases and the J gene lost 3 bases, with 17 bases spanning the gap. The CDR3 loop spans 15 amino acids. Germline CDR1 and CDR2: LNHDA and SQIVND (reference sequence). Partial CDR3 DNA: TGTGCCAGTAATAAGAGACAGGATAGGACAGATACG. Amino acids: CASNKRQDRTDT. From start to end, the CDR3 is CASNKRQDRTDTQYF.

Notes on this clone: The CDR3 end lies 3 residues beyond the end of the read and is filled in from the germline J gene. This chain connects TRBV4-2 to TRBJ2-7; 8 nucleotides align to TRBD1. The CDR3 runs to 14 residues. Germline CDR1 and CDR2: LGHNA and YNFKEQ. J was trimmed by 6 bases and V by 3 bases; bases with no gene match: 7. The CDR3 loop is CASSQSGQGTEQYF. Partial CDR3 DNA: TGTGCCAGCAGCCAGTCCGGACAGGGTACCGAG.

In regard to this clone: The CDR3 is cut off 3 residues early in the read; its end comes from the germline J gene. V usage is TRBV11-2 and J usage is TRBJ2-1; D not certain. With 4 bases removed from V and 5 bases from J, the gap between germline ends came to 9 bases. This CDR3 contains 13 residues. Germline V gene lookup returns CDR1 SGHAT and CDR2 FQNNGV. The CDR3 spells CASSSQVNNEQFF. CDR3 bases read: TGTGCCAGCAGCTCCCAGGTGAACAATGAG.

Worth noting for this clone: The junction departs from the called germline gene at one end, perhaps through a read error. The read gets to within 3 residues of the CDR3 end, and the germline J gene fills in the rest. The chain recombines TRBV4-2 with TRBJ2-2; D is perhaps TRBD2 (5 bases). CDR3 length: 17 amino acids. CDR1 and CDR2 (germline): LGHNA, YNFKEQ. Here the CDR3 reads CASSQETASSNTGELFF. The sequenced part of the CDR3 DNA is TGCGCCAGCAGCCAAGAAACGGCTAGCTCAAACACCGGGGAG.

A note on this clone: From the germline J gene comes the end of the CDR3, since the read stops 3 residues before it. This chain joins TRBV7-9 and TRBJ2-7, with D possibly being TRBD2 (5 bases). The V end lost 10 bases, the J end lost 2 bases, and 21 bases lay between the germline ends. The germline V gene encodes CDR1 SEHNR and CDR2 FQNEAQ (reference sequence). The CDR3 loop spans 15 amino acids. The sequenced CDR3 bases are TGTGCCACCGGGGAGTCAGACAACCGCCCCTACGAG. This gives the protein CATGESDNRPYE. The full CDR3 protein reads CATGESDNRPYEQYF.

For this clone: The read terminates 3 residues ahead of where the CDR3 ends, so the germline J gene completes it. The chain employs TRBV19 and TRBJ1-2; D perhaps matches TRBD1 (5 bases). Germline lookup yields CDR1 LNHDA and CDR2 SQIVND (reference sequence). This CDR3 has 15 amino acids. This CDR3 reads CASSIDRPDRSGYTF. The covered CDR3 bases are TGTGCCAGTAGTATAGATCGCCCCGACAGATCGGGC.

Comment on this clone: The sequence runs out 3 residues before the end of the CDR3; the remainder is reconstructed from the germline J gene. The chain uses TRBV7-2 and TRBJ1-2; D is undetermined. CDR1 is SGHTA and CDR2 is FQGNSA in the germline V gene. The CDR3 totals 13 residues. The CDR3 bases that were read are TGTGCCAGCAGCTTATATCGCGGCTACGAC. This translates into CASSLYRGYD. In full, the CDR3 is CASSLYRGYDYTF.

With regard to this clone: The CDR3 goes on 3 residues after the read ends, and that part is filled in from the germline J gene. J is TRBJ1-4 and V is TRBV20-1, with TRBD1 identical over 9 bases. V shed 6 bases, J shed 2 bases, and the junction held 13 bases outside the gene matches. This CDR3 comprises 17 residues. CDR1 and CDR2 (germline): DFQATT, SNEGSKA (reference sequence). The CDR3 here is CSAFRTQGAATNEKLFF. The DNA read from the CDR3 is TGCAGTGCATTTAGAACACAGGGGGCGGCTACTAATGAAAAA.

About this clone: The read stops 3 residues short of the end of the CDR3; the missing end is completed from the germline J gene. V usage is TRBV19 and J usage is TRBJ1-1; TRBD1 is a possible D gene (5 bases). Germline-derived CDR1 and CDR2 are LNHDA and SQIVND (reference sequence). This CDR3 spans 12 amino acids. The CDR3 loop is CASSMLRGEAFF. Incomplete CDR3 DNA: TGTGCCAGTAGTATGTTGAGGGGAGAG. Filled out from reference TRBV19 and TRBJ1-1, the complete variable domain reads DGGITQSPKYLFRKEGQNVTLSCEQNLNHDAMYWYRQDPGQGLRLIYYSQIVNDFQKGDIAEGYSVSREKKESFPLTVTSAQKNPTAFYLCASSMLRGEAFFGQGTRLTVV.

On this clone: The CDR3 end is not reached by the read, which stops 3 residues before it; the germline J gene fills it in. The chain carries TRBV2 and TRBJ1-1; D is perhaps TRBD1 (5 bases). Germline assignment: CDR1 SNHLY and CDR2 FYNNEI. This CDR3 contains 15 residues. The CDR3 spells CASRPGTSGAETAFF. The sequenced CDR3 bases are TGTGCCAGCAGACCCGGGACTAGCGGGGCAGAGACA.

Notes on this clone: The observed sequence ends 3 residues before the CDR3 terminus, with the missing tail filled in from the germline J gene. The genes are TRBV11-2 and TRBJ1-5; D uncertain. The CDR3 is 14 residues long. The germline V and J ends were trimmed by 5 bases and 4 bases, with 12 bases remaining between them. Germline-derived CDR1 and CDR2 are SGHAT and FQNNGV. Partial CDR3 DNA: TGTGCCAGCAGCGCATCGACGGGGAATCAGCCC. Protein sequence: CASSASTGNQP. The complete CDR3 protein is CASSASTGNQPQHF.

As regards this clone: A read error may account for a junction end that differs from germline. The read falls 3 residues short of the CDR3 end, and the missing part is taken from the germline J gene. This chain joins TRBV4-2 and TRBJ2-3, with D possibly being TRBD1 (5 bases). The CDR3 extends over 17 amino acids. Germline V gene data show CDR1 as LGHNA and CDR2 as YNFKEQ. The chain's CDR3 is CASSQDILQVGTDTQYF. CDR3 DNA (partial): TGCGCCAGCAGCCAAGATATTTTACAGGTGGGCACAGATACG.

As regards this clone: The read terminates 3 residues before the CDR3 end, so the remaining end is supplied by the germline J gene. The chain combines TRBV7-6 with TRBJ1-1; a possible D gene is TRBD1 (5 bases). The CDR3 has 14 amino acids. V was pared by 5 bases and J by 4 bases, with 14 bases between. Germline-derived CDR1 and CDR2 are SGHVS and FNYEAQ. The sequenced CDR3 bases are TGTGCCAGCAGCATTTCGACAGTGCGCACTGAA. Its protein is CASSISTVRTE. The complete CDR3 sequence is CASSISTVRTEAFF.

Concerning this clone: Coverage ceases 3 residues before the CDR3 finishes, and the germline J gene fills in the end. V is TRBV29-1 and J is TRBJ2-5; maybe TRBD1 (6 bases). This CDR3 spans 12 amino acids. CDR1 is SQVTM, CDR2 ANQGSEA, per germline. V was clipped by 6 bases and J by 5 bases, with 13 bases between them. Incomplete CDR3 DNA: TGCAGCGTCCAGGGGAATAGGGAGACC. Its translation: CSVQGNRET. The entire CDR3 reads CSVQGNRETQYF.

The CDR3 loop is CASSTGGGSYEQYF. The CDR3 DNA, read in part, is TGTGCTAGCTCAACAGGGGGAGGCTCCTACGAG. The J gene is TRBJ2-7, the V gene TRBV7-7, with 8 bases fitting TRBD1. The CDR3 end lies 3 residues beyond the end of the read and is filled in from the germline J gene. The germline CDR1 and CDR2 sequences are SSHAT and FNYEAQ (reference sequence). There are 14 residues in the CDR3.

Comments on this clone: The read terminates 3 residues before the CDR3 end, so the remaining end is supplied by the germline J gene. This chain uses TRBV27 with TRBJ2-3, with D possibly matching TRBD2 (5 bases). CDR3 length: 15 amino acids. The V end lost 7 bases, the J end lost 4 bases, and 18 bases lay between the germline ends. Germline V lookup: CDR1 MNHEY, CDR2 SMNVEV (reference sequence). CDR3 bases read: TGTGCCAGCACAGATTATACGGGCGGGCCAGATACG. It codes for CASTDYTGGPDT. The entire CDR3 is CASTDYTGGPDTQYF.

Details on this clone: The read terminates 3 residues ahead of where the CDR3 ends, so the germline J gene completes it. The chain carries TRBV19 and TRBJ1-1, with TRBD1 as a possible D gene (5 bases). V was shortened by 8 bases and J by 7 bases, with 14 bases between the two germline ends. The CDR3 totals 12 residues. Germline V gene data show CDR1 as LNHDA and CDR2 as SQIVND (reference sequence). CDR3 region: CASPGRGNEAFF. The CDR3 bases that were read are TGTGCCAGTCCTGGGAGGGGCAATGAA.

The CDR3: CASCGQGFFPPLHF. Partial CDR3 DNA: TGTGCCAGCTGCGGACAGGGTTTTTTTCCACCC. J is TRBJ1-6 and V is TRBV11-2; 8 bases are shared with TRBD1. The read ends 3 residues early relative to the CDR3; the germline J gene fills the gap. With V trimmed by 8 bases and J by 11 bases, 11 bases remained unmatched. Germline V gene sequence: CDR1 SGHAT, CDR2 FQNNGV. This CDR3 region has 14 residues.

On this clone: From the germline J gene comes the end of the CDR3, since the read stops 3 residues before it. The genes are TRBV23-1 and TRBJ1-2; 7 positions match TRBD1. TRBV23-1 is an open reading frame whose function is uncertain. The CDR3 sequence is 20 residues long. The CDR3 here is CASSQRNRDSVVPSTDTYTF. The DNA read from the CDR3 is TGCGCCAGCAGTCAACGGAACCGGGACAGCGTCGTTCCTAGCACAGATACC.

As regards this clone: Read coverage stops 3 residues before the CDR3 terminus; the germline J gene supplies the remainder. The chain couples TRBV19 to TRBJ2-5; the D gene is possibly TRBD1 (5 bases). CDR1 and CDR2 (germline): LNHDA, SQIVND (reference sequence). V gave up 0 bases and J gave up 4 bases, with 18 bases separating them. The CDR3 sequence is 17 residues long. CDR3 DNA, as far as it was read: TGTGCCAGTAGTATAGAATACGTTCAGGGTATAAGAGAGACC. Its translation is CASSIEYVQGIRET. In full, the CDR3 reads CASSIEYVQGIRETQYF.

Note on this clone: The CDR3 end lies 3 residues beyond the end of the read and is filled in from the germline J gene. J is TRBJ2-3 and V is TRBV7-4, with TRBD2 matching 7 bases. This CDR3 is 14 amino acids long. V dropped 6 bases and J dropped 8; count of bases not matched to a gene: 11. Germline lookup yields CDR1 SGHVT and CDR2 SQSDAQ. CDR3 DNA (partial): TGTGCCAGCAGTCGGAGCGGGGACCCGGGTACG. This encodes CASSRSGDPGT. The CDR3 in its entirety is CASSRSGDPGTQYF.

Comments on this clone: With the read ending 3 residues before the CDR3 end, the germline J gene is used to fill in that end. The chain couples TRBV11-2 to TRBJ1-6; perhaps TRBD1 as D (5 bases). The CDR3 totals 13 residues. The V end lost 1 base, the J end lost 7 bases, and 5 bases lay between the germline ends. Germline CDR1 reads SGHAT; CDR2 reads FQNNGV. The CDR3 reads CASSLGQNSPLHF. CDR3 DNA, as far as it was read: TGTGCCAGCAGCTTAGGACAGAATTCACCC.

The sequenced CDR3 bases are TGTGCCAGCAGCTTGTCCCCTAGCGGGGGGGAGTACAATGAG. Protein product: CASSLSPSGGEYNE. From start to end, the CDR3 is CASSLSPSGGEYNEQFF. V is TRBV7-7 and J is TRBJ2-1; 12 bases line up with TRBD2. The sequenced fragment ends 3 residues before the CDR3 boundary, so the rest is inferred from the germline J gene. Germline-derived CDR1 and CDR2 are SSHAT and FNYEAQ (reference sequence). CDR3 length equals 17 residues. The V and J ends lost 3 bases and 4 bases, in that order; junction bases with no gene match: 7.

With regard to this clone: The CDR3 end falls 3 residues outside the read, so it is completed with the germline J gene. This chain links TRBV20-1 with TRBJ2-1; TRBD2 matches 9 bases. The V and J ends lost 0 bases and 7 bases, in that order; junction bases with no gene match: 4. The CDR3 is 14 residues long. Germline V gene lookup returns CDR1 DFQATT and CDR2 SNEGSKA (reference sequence). CDR3 DNA (partial): TGCAGTGCTAGAGATGGTAGCGGGGGTAATGAG. This codes for CSARDGSGGNE. The full CDR3 protein reads CSARDGSGGNEQFF.

As regards this clone: One junction end disagrees with the germline gene, perhaps due to a read error. With the read ending 3 residues before the CDR3 end, the germline J gene is used to fill in that end. This chain uses TRBV4-2 with TRBJ2-3, with 9 bases lining up with TRBD1. The CDR3 covers 15 residues. CDR1 and CDR2 (germline): LGHNA, YNFKEQ. CDR3 bases read: TGCGCCAGCAGCCAGGGACAGGGAACCACAGATACG. As protein: CASSQGQGTTDT. The whole CDR3 region reads CASSQGQGTTDTQYF.

As for this clone: The read ends 3 residues early relative to the CDR3; the germline J gene fills the gap. The rearrangement uses TRBV7-8 and TRBJ2-1; 9 bases fit TRBD2. The CDR3 consists of 15 residues. The germline gives CDR1 SGHVS, CDR2 FQNEAQ. The ends lost 2 bases at V and 4 bases at J; junction bases unmatched: 3. CDR3 DNA, as far as it was read: TGTGCCAGCAGCTTATCTAGCGGGGATTACAATGAG. Translating gives CASSLSSGDYNE. The whole CDR3 sequence reads CASSLSSGDYNEQFF.

As regards this clone: From the germline J gene comes the end of the CDR3, since the read stops 3 residues before it. This chain uses TRBV23-1 with TRBJ1-2; 9 nucleotides match TRBD1. TRBV23-1 falls under the ORF class, with uncertain function. V lost 5 bases and J lost 6; bases outside the gene matches: 7. The CDR3 runs 14 residues. Partial CDR3 DNA: TGCGCCAGCAGTTCCGTACAGGGGGCCGATGGC. Its protein product is CASSSVQGADG. The whole CDR3 sequence is CASSSVQGADGYTF.

About this clone itself: Read coverage stops 3 residues before the CDR3 terminus; the germline J gene supplies the remainder. The chain couples TRBV7-6 to TRBJ2-4; no definite D call. This CDR3 region has 16 residues. Germline CDR1 and CDR2: SGHVS and FNYEAQ. Incomplete CDR3 DNA: TGTGCCAGCAGCCCACCACCCCCCCAGGCGACCTATGGT. It codes for CASSPPPPQATYG. The full CDR3 is CASSPPPPQATYGQYF.